The 3 T cell receptor beta chains given below trace back to one sample, sequenced in a study of Tregs in tolerant kidney transplant recipients. Here immunoSEQ multiplex PCR was the method, and the copy in TCRdb shows in-frame clones only, minus some. The table records about 46,000 clones, under 95% of them present only once. The sequencing input was Tregs from blood. The receptors stem from a human donor in good health.

The chain carries TRBV5-1 and TRBJ2-3, with 14 bases identical to TRBD2. The CDR3 covers 18 residues. Germline CDR1 SGHRS, CDR2 YFSETQ. V shed 4 bases, J shed 6 bases, and the junction held 13 bases outside the gene matches. The CDR3 reads CASSLRPGLAGEWDTQYF. CDR3 bases: TGCGCCAGCAGCCTACGGCCGGGACTAGCGGGAGAATGGGATACGCAGTATTTT.

V and J are TRBV9 and TRBJ1-4, with D unclear. V was cut by 5 bases and J by 5 bases, with 22 bases left in between. CDR3 size: 17 residues. Germline-derived CDR1 and CDR2 are SGDLS and YYNGEE. The CDR3 reads CASSISQEAATNEKLFF. The DNA for the CDR3 is TGTGCCAGCAGTATATCTCAGGAGGCCGCGACCAATGAAAAACTGTTTTTT.

The chain is built from TRBV10-3 and TRBJ2-5; D ambiguous. The CDR3 totals 14 residues. From germline, CDR1 is ENHRY and CDR2 SYGVKD. The germline V and J ends were trimmed by 7 bases and 2 bases, with 14 bases remaining between them. The chain's CDR3 is CAITGFGPQETQYF. The CDR3 DNA sequence: TGTGCCATCACGGGCTTCGGGCCTCAAGAGACCCAGTACTTC.